One and the same sample provided the 4 T cell receptor beta chains below, sequenced in a study of T cell changes during pregnancy in multiple sclerosis. TCRdb's table, derived via immunoSEQ multiplex PCR, lists solely in-frame clones and lacks some. The sample includes around 100,000 clones, about 94% seen only once; the top ten take about 0.9%. Sequences were derived from peripheral blood, sampled before pregnancy. Receptors originate from a female donor with multiple sclerosis, enrolled in a pregnancy study.

The chain is built from TRBV6-1 and TRBJ2-7; no firm D call. Germline assignment: CDR1 MNHNS and CDR2 SASEGT. V lost 5 bases to trimming and J lost 0 bases, with 8 bases between them. The CDR3 covers 13 residues. As DNA, the CDR3 is TGTGCCAGCAGTCACCCCAGCTCCTACGAGCAGTACTTC. It yields the protein CASSHPSSYEQYF.

This rearrangement joins TRBV11-2 to TRBJ1-4, with TRBD1 as a possible D gene (5 bases). CDR3 length equals 14 residues. Germline assignment: CDR1 SGHAT and CDR2 FQNNGV. With 6 bases removed from V and 7 bases from J, the gap between germline ends came to 15 bases. CDR3 nucleotides: TGTGCCAGCAGGGCGGGGGGTAGGAGTGAAAAACTGTTTTTT. Translating gives CASRAGGRSEKLFF.

This chain joins TRBV19 and TRBJ2-7; 8 bases agree with TRBD1. This CDR3 region has 14 residues. Germline V gene data show CDR1 as LNHDA and CDR2 as SQIVND (reference sequence). Trimming took 1 base from V and 3 from J; bases not matched to a gene: 2. The CDR3 coding sequence is TGTGCCAGTAGTATAGGGACAGGGTACTACGAGCAGTACTTC. Encoded protein: CASSIGTGYYEQYF.

V usage is TRBV6-4 and J usage is TRBJ2-7; 7 nucleotides agree with TRBD1. The CDR3 is 13 amino acids. CDR1 and CDR2 from the germline V gene are MRHNA and SNTAGT. V lost 10 bases and J lost 4; bases outside the gene matches: 10. DNA of the CDR3: TGTGCCAACAACCGGGACAGATATTACGAGCAGTACTTC. It codes for CANNRDRYYEQYF.